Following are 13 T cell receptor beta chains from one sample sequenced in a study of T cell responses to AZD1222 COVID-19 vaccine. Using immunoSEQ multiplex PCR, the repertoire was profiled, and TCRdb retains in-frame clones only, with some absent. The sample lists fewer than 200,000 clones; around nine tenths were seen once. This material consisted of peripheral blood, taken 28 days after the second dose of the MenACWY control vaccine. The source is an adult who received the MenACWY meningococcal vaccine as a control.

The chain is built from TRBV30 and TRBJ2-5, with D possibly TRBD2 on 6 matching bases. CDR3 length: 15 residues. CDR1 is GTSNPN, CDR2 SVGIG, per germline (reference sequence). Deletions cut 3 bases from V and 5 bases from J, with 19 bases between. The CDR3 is CAWRVGTGAAETQYF. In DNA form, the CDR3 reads TGTGCCTGGAGGGTTGGGACGGGAGCCGCCGAGACCCAGTACTTC.

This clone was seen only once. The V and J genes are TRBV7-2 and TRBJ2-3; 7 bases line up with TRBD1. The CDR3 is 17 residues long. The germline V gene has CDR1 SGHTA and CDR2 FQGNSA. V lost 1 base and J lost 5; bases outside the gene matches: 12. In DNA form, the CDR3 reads TGTGCCAGCAGCTTAGATATGATAAGGGGGCTGAAAGATACGCAGTATTTT. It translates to CASSLDMIRGLKDTQYF.

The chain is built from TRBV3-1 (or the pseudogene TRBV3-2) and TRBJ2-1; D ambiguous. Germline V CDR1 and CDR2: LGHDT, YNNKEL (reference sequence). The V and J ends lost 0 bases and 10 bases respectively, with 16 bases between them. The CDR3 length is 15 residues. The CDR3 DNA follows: TGTGCCAGCAGCCAAGATCTTGGCTTTGTGACAGAGCAGTTCTTC. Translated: CASSQDLGFVTEQFF.

The chain's CDR3 is CASSPPTGGPIQQYF. The DNA of the CDR3 is TGTGCCAGCTCACCACCGACCGGAGGGCCGATACAGCAGTACTTC. The rearrangement links TRBV18 to TRBJ2-7; possibly TRBD2 for D (6 bases). CDR1 KGHSH and CDR2 LQKENI come from the germline V gene. Trimming took off 0 bases at V and 8 bases at J, with 17 bases between the two ends. The CDR3 contains 15 residues.

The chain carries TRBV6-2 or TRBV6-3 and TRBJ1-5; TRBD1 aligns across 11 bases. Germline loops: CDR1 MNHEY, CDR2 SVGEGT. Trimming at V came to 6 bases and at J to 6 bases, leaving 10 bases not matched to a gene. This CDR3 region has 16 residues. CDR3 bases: TGTGCCAGCAGCTTGGGGACAGGGGGGTTTAGTCAGCCCCAGCATTTT. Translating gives CASSLGTGGFSQPQHF.

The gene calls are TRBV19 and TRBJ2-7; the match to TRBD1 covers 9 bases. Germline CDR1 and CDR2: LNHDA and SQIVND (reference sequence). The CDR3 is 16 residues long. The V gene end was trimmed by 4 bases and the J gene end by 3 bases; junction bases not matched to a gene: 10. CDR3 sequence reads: CASSTSRRTGDYEQYF. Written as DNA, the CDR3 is TGTGCCAGTAGTACCTCCCGCCGGACAGGGGACTACGAGCAGTACTTC.

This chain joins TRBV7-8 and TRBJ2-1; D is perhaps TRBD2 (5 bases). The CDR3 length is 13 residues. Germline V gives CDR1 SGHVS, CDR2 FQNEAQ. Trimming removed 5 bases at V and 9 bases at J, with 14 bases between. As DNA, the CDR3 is TGTGCCAGCAGCCGGGGTCGCCTAAGTGAGCAGTTCTTC. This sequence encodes CASSRGRLSEQFF.

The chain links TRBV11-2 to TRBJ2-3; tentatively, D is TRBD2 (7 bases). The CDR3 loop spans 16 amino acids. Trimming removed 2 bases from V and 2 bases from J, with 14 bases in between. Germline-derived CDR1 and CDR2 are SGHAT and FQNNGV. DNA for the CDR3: TGTGCCAGCAGCTTATGGGGGAGGGGGGTCACAGATACGCAGTATTTT. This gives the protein CASSLWGRGVTDTQYF.

The CDR3 DNA sequence: TGTGCCAGCAGCCAAGTTTGGGGGGAAGGTGAGCAGTTCTTC. Its translation is CASSQVWGEGEQFF. The chain is built from TRBV3-1 (or the pseudogene TRBV3-2) and TRBJ2-1, with D maybe TRBD2 (6 bases). CDR1 and CDR2 (germline): LGHDT, YNNKEL (reference sequence). This CDR3 has 14 residues. V was shortened by 1 base and J by 9 bases, with 13 bases between the two germline ends.

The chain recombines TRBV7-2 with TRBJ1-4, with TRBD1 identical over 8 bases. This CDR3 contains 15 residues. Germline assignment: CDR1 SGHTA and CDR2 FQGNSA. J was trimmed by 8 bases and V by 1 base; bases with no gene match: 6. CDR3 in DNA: TGTGCCAGCAGCTTAGGCGGACAGGGAGGCGAAAAACTGTTTTTT. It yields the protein CASSLGGQGGEKLFF.

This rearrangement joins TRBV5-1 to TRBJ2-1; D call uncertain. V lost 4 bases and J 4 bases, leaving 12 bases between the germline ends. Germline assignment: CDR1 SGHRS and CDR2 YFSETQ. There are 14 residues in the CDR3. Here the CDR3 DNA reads TGCGCCAGCAGCGCGCCAGGAGAATACAATGAGCAGTTCTTC. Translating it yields CASSAPGEYNEQFF.

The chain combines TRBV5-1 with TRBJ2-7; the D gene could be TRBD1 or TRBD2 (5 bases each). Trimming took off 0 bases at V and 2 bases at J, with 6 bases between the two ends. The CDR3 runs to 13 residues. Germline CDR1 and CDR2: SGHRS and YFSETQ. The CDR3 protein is CASSLAGPYEQYF. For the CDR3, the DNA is TGCGCCAGCAGCTTGGCGGGGCCCTACGAGCAGTACTTC.

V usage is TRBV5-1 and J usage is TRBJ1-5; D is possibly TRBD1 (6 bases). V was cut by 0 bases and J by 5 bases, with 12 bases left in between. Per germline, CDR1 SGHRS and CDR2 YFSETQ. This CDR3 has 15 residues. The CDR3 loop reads CASSLVAGAHQPQHF. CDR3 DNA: TGCGCCAGCAGCTTGGTTGCAGGGGCTCATCAGCCCCAGCATTTT.